Listed below are T cell receptor beta chains from one sample, sequenced in a study of blood T cell repertoires in COVID-19. TCRdb's table, derived via immunoSEQ multiplex PCR, lists solely in-frame clones and lacks some. Of 350,000 to 400,000 clones detected, around 87% appear once; the ten largest clones hold 1.5% to 2.5%. The material sequenced was PBMCs or T cells enriched from blood (not recorded which). The receptors stem from a man aged 35 to 55 in a cohort exposed to, infected with or recovered from COVID-19 (not recorded which). Both conserved end residues are part of each CDR3. A D gene is named only where the DNA matches it firmly. A row's size may be missing; if present it is once, few, many or a size class.

clone_size: NA
cdr3_length: 15
j_call: TRBJ1-2
v_call: TRBV28
d_call: NA
cdr3_nt: TGTGCCAGCAGCGAGAGGGGGTCCCTAAACTATGGCTACACCTTC
cdr3_aa: CASSERGSLNYGYTF

clone_size: NA
cdr3_length: 16
j_call: TRBJ1-4
v_call: TRBV18
d_call: TRBD1
cdr3_nt: TGTGCCAGCTCAGAGGACAGGGGGGCAACTAATGAAAAACTGTTTTTT
cdr3_aa: CASSEDRGATNEKLFF

clone_size: NA
cdr3_length: 15
j_call: TRBJ2-4
v_call: TRBV29-1
d_call: TRBD2
cdr3_nt: TGCAGCGTTGAGAGCGGGAGGGCTGCCAAAAACATTCAGTACTTC
cdr3_aa: CSVESGRAAKNIQYF

clone_size: NA
cdr3_length: 13
j_call: TRBJ2-1
v_call: TRBV11-2
d_call: NA
cdr3_nt: TGTGCCAGCAGCTCCCCTGCGCACAATGAGCAGTTCTTC
cdr3_aa: CASSSPAHNEQFF

clone_size: NA
cdr3_length: 14
j_call: TRBJ1-1
v_call: TRBV19
d_call: NA
cdr3_nt: TGTGCCAGTAGTATAGTTGGACAGTGGACTGAAGCTTTCTTT
cdr3_aa: CASSIVGQWTEAFF

clone_size: once
cdr3_length: 12
j_call: TRBJ1-2
v_call: TRBV10-3
d_call: NA
cdr3_nt: TGTGCCATCAGTGCCTTGAACTATGGCTACACCTTC
cdr3_aa: CAISALNYGYTF

clone_size: NA
cdr3_length: 15
j_call: TRBJ2-1
v_call: TRBV5-1
d_call: NA
cdr3_nt: TGCGCCAGCAGCCTCACAGGGTCCTCCTACAATGAGCAGTTCTTC
cdr3_aa: CASSLTGSSYNEQFF

clone_size: NA
cdr3_length: 13
j_call: TRBJ2-2
v_call: TRBV7-6
d_call: NA
cdr3_nt: TGTGCCAGCAGCCGGGGGAACACCGGGGAGCTGTTTTTT
cdr3_aa: CASSRGNTGELFF

clone_size: once
cdr3_length: 16
j_call: TRBJ2-1
v_call: TRBV7-2
d_call: NA
cdr3_nt: TGTGCCAGCAGCTTGGGCACACTCATTACCTACAATGAGCAGTTCTTC
cdr3_aa: CASSLGTLITYNEQFF

clone_size: NA
cdr3_length: 15
j_call: TRBJ1-2
v_call: TRBV6-4
d_call: NA
cdr3_nt: TGTGCCAGCAGTGTGGAGAGAGGCTTCGGGTATGGCTACACCTTC
cdr3_aa: CASSVERGFGYGYTF

clone_size: NA
cdr3_length: 15
j_call: TRBJ1-4
v_call: TRBV6-5
d_call: TRBD1
cdr3_nt: TGTGCCAGCAGCCCCGGACAGGTTTTTGATGAAAAACTGTTTTTT
cdr3_aa: CASSPGQVFDEKLFF

clone_size: NA
cdr3_length: 17
j_call: TRBJ2-1
v_call: TRBV24-1
d_call: TRBD2
cdr3_nt: TGTGCCACCAGTGATTCGCTGGGACTAGCTAAATACAATGAGCAGTTCTTC
cdr3_aa: CATSDSLGLAKYNEQFF

clone_size: NA
cdr3_length: 15
j_call: TRBJ1-6
v_call: TRBV2
d_call: TRBD1
cdr3_nt: TGTGCCAGCAGGGAGGAACAGGGGGCTAGGTCACCCCTCCACTTT
cdr3_aa: CASREEQGARSPLHF

clone_size: NA
cdr3_length: 13
j_call: TRBJ2-7
v_call: TRBV2
d_call: NA
cdr3_nt: TGTGCCAGTGGAGCGGGTCGTTTATCCGAGCAGTACTTC
cdr3_aa: CASGAGRLSEQYF

clone_size: NA
cdr3_length: 13
j_call: TRBJ2-1
v_call: TRBV6-5
d_call: TRBD2
cdr3_nt: TGTGCCAGCAGCGGGACTAGTTTAAATGAGCAGTTCTTC
cdr3_aa: CASSGTSLNEQFF

clone_size: NA
cdr3_length: 16
j_call: TRBJ2-1
v_call: TRBV27
d_call: TRBD2
cdr3_nt: TGTGCCAGCAGTCCACAGACTAGCGGGAGGTGGTATGAGCAGTTCTTC
cdr3_aa: CASSPQTSGRWYEQFF

clone_size: NA
cdr3_length: 15
j_call: TRBJ2-7
v_call: TRBV7-7
d_call: TRBD1
cdr3_nt: TGTGCCAGCAGCGCCCCTCCGGGACAGAGCTACGAGCAGTACTTC
cdr3_aa: CASSAPPGQSYEQYF

clone_size: NA
cdr3_length: 16
j_call: TRBJ1-6
v_call: TRBV5-1
d_call: TRBD1
cdr3_nt: TGCGCCAGCAGCTCCTGGACAGGGATTTATAATTCACCCCTCCACTTT
cdr3_aa: CASSSWTGIYNSPLHF

clone_size: NA
cdr3_length: 17
j_call: TRBJ1-6
v_call: TRBV21-1
d_call: NA
cdr3_nt: TGTGCCAGCAGCAGCGCTCGGGGGGGGCCCGATAATTCACCCCTCCACTTT
cdr3_aa: CASSSARGGPDNSPLHF

clone_size: NA
cdr3_length: 16
j_call: TRBJ2-5
v_call: TRBV11-2
d_call: TRBD2
cdr3_nt: TGTGCCAGCAGCACTCGGACTAGCGGACAGATTAAGACCCAGTACTTC
cdr3_aa: CASSTRTSGQIKTQYF

clone_size: NA
cdr3_length: 16
j_call: TRBJ2-7
v_call: TRBV19
d_call: TRBD1
cdr3_nt: TGTGCCAGTAGTCCGCCTCGACAGGGGTCGACGCGGGAGCAGTACTTC
cdr3_aa: CASSPPRQGSTREQYF

clone_size: NA
cdr3_length: 16
j_call: TRBJ1-3
v_call: TRBV28
d_call: NA
cdr3_nt: TGTGCCAGCAGTTCACAGGGTCTATCCTCTGGAAACACCATATATTTT
cdr3_aa: CASSSQGLSSGNTIYF

clone_size: NA
cdr3_length: 21
j_call: TRBJ2-1
v_call: TRBV5-1
d_call: TRBD2
cdr3_nt: TGCGCCAGCAGCTCCCGACCCCTAGCGGGAGGTGTAACAAGCTCCTACAATGAGCAGTTCTTC
cdr3_aa: CASSSRPLAGGVTSSYNEQFF

clone_size: NA
cdr3_length: 15
j_call: TRBJ2-1
v_call: TRBV29-1
d_call: TRBD2
cdr3_nt: TGCAGCGTCACCGGGACTAGCACATACTACAATGAGCAGTTCTTC
cdr3_aa: CSVTGTSTYYNEQFF

clone_size: NA
cdr3_length: 15
j_call: TRBJ2-7
v_call: TRBV19
d_call: TRBD2
cdr3_nt: TGTGCCAGTAGTCGACTAGCGGGAGGAGCTAGCGAGCAGTACTTC
cdr3_aa: CASSRLAGGASEQYF

clone_size: few
cdr3_length: 16
j_call: TRBJ2-7
v_call: TRBV27
d_call: NA
cdr3_nt: TGTGCCAGCAGGGCCGAGGGTCAGGCAAGACCCTACGAGCAGTACTTC
cdr3_aa: CASRAEGQARPYEQYF

clone_size: NA
cdr3_length: 13
j_call: TRBJ2-1
v_call: TRBV27
d_call: TRBD1
cdr3_nt: TGTGCCAGCAGTCCCACAGGGGGGCATGAGCAGTTCTTC
cdr3_aa: CASSPTGGHEQFF

clone_size: NA
cdr3_length: 14
j_call: TRBJ1-6
v_call: TRBV3-1/TRBV3-2
d_call: NA
cdr3_nt: TGTGCCAGCAGCCGTAACAGGGATAATTCACCCCTCCACTTT
cdr3_aa: CASSRNRDNSPLHF

clone_size: NA
cdr3_length: 18
j_call: TRBJ1-4
v_call: TRBV4-1
d_call: NA
cdr3_nt: TGCGCCAGCAGCCAAGATGGGTATGGCAGCGTCGCGGCTGAAAAACTGTTTTTT
cdr3_aa: CASSQDGYGSVAAEKLFF

clone_size: NA
cdr3_length: 14
j_call: TRBJ2-4
v_call: TRBV28
d_call: NA
cdr3_nt: TGTGCCAGCAGGGCCCAAGGAGGCAAAAACATTCAGTACTTC
cdr3_aa: CASRAQGGKNIQYF

clone_size: NA
cdr3_length: 13
j_call: TRBJ2-3
v_call: TRBV29-1
d_call: TRBD2
cdr3_nt: TGCAGCGAGATTAGCGGGAGCACAGATACGCAGTATTTT
cdr3_aa: CSEISGSTDTQYF

clone_size: NA
cdr3_length: 18
j_call: TRBJ2-3
v_call: TRBV7-9
d_call: NA
cdr3_nt: TGTGCCAGCAGCTTAAGCGGAAACGGGCCCAGAAGCACAGATACGCAGTATTTT
cdr3_aa: CASSLSGNGPRSTDTQYF

clone_size: NA
cdr3_length: 14
j_call: TRBJ2-7
v_call: TRBV20-1
d_call: TRBD2
cdr3_nt: TGCAGTGCTAGTAAGACTAGCGGGAGGTACGAGCAGTACTTC
cdr3_aa: CSASKTSGRYEQYF

clone_size: NA
cdr3_length: 15
j_call: TRBJ2-5
v_call: TRBV28
d_call: NA
cdr3_nt: TGTGCCAGCAGTCCGCTAACAGGTCCCCAAGAGACCCAGTACTTC
cdr3_aa: CASSPLTGPQETQYF

clone_size: NA
cdr3_length: 16
j_call: TRBJ1-1
v_call: TRBV7-9
d_call: TRBD1
cdr3_nt: TGTGCCAGCAGCTTGTACACACAGGGGGGCAGGACTGAAGCTTTCTTT
cdr3_aa: CASSLYTQGGRTEAFF

clone_size: NA
cdr3_length: 14
j_call: TRBJ2-7
v_call: TRBV11-3
d_call: TRBD1
cdr3_nt: TGTGCCAGCAGCGAGGGACAGACTTCCTACGAGCAGTACTTC
cdr3_aa: CASSEGQTSYEQYF

clone_size: NA
cdr3_length: 11
j_call: TRBJ1-4
v_call: TRBV2
d_call: NA
cdr3_nt: TGTGCCAGCTCTCAGAATGAAAAACTGTTTTTT
cdr3_aa: CASSQNEKLFF

clone_size: NA
cdr3_length: 15
j_call: TRBJ2-5
v_call: TRBV2
d_call: TRBD2
cdr3_nt: TGTGCCAGCAGTACCACTTCCGGGAGGGAAGAGACCCAGTACTTC
cdr3_aa: CASSTTSGREETQYF

clone_size: NA
cdr3_length: 14
j_call: TRBJ2-7
v_call: TRBV20-1
d_call: NA
cdr3_nt: TGCAGTGCTAGTTTGGCAAGACAATCCTACGAGCAGTACTTC
cdr3_aa: CSASLARQSYEQYF

clone_size: NA
cdr3_length: 15
j_call: TRBJ2-5
v_call: TRBV6-5
d_call: TRBD1
cdr3_nt: TGTGCCAGCAGCCGGACAGGGAATGGTCAAGAGACCCAGTACTTC
cdr3_aa: CASSRTGNGQETQYF

clone_size: NA
cdr3_length: 15
j_call: TRBJ1-1
v_call: TRBV19
d_call: TRBD1
cdr3_nt: TGTGCCAGTAGTATTACTGGACAGGGGTTGACTGAAGCTTTCTTT
cdr3_aa: CASSITGQGLTEAFF

clone_size: once
cdr3_length: 17
j_call: TRBJ1-1
v_call: TRBV5-4
d_call: TRBD1
cdr3_nt: TGTGCCAGCAGCTACGGGGACAGGGGGCGACGGGGCACTGAAGCTTTCTTT
cdr3_aa: CASSYGDRGRRGTEAFF

clone_size: few
cdr3_length: 15
j_call: TRBJ1-5
v_call: TRBV30
d_call: NA
cdr3_nt: TGTGCCTGGAGTGTAAGGGGGACGGGCAATCAGCCCCAGCATTTT
cdr3_aa: CAWSVRGTGNQPQHF

clone_size: once
cdr3_length: 15
j_call: TRBJ1-5
v_call: TRBV6-5
d_call: NA
cdr3_nt: TGTGCCAGCACCCAGGGTGTAATCGGCAATCAGCCCCAGCATTTT
cdr3_aa: CASTQGVIGNQPQHF

clone_size: NA
cdr3_length: 12
j_call: TRBJ2-7
v_call: TRBV28
d_call: NA
cdr3_nt: TGTGCCAGCAGTTTAAGAGGGCGCGAGCAGTACTTC
cdr3_aa: CASSLRGREQYF

clone_size: NA
cdr3_length: 14
j_call: TRBJ1-5
v_call: TRBV27
d_call: NA
cdr3_nt: TGTGCCAGCAGTGGGGGGGGCGGCAATCAGCCCCAGCATTTT
cdr3_aa: CASSGGGGNQPQHF

clone_size: NA
cdr3_length: 14
j_call: TRBJ1-1
v_call: TRBV6-5
d_call: TRBD1
cdr3_nt: TGTGCCAGCAGTTTGGGACAGTTAAACACTGAAGCTTTCTTT
cdr3_aa: CASSLGQLNTEAFF

clone_size: NA
cdr3_length: 15
j_call: TRBJ1-5
v_call: TRBV19
d_call: NA
cdr3_nt: TGTGCCAGTAGTTTCCAGGGTGTAAGCAATCAGCCCCAGCATTTT
cdr3_aa: CASSFQGVSNQPQHF

clone_size: NA
cdr3_length: 13
j_call: TRBJ1-5
v_call: TRBV3-1/TRBV3-2
d_call: TRBD1
cdr3_nt: TGTGCCAGCGGTGGGACAGGGGGTCAGCCCCAGCATTTT
cdr3_aa: CASGGTGGQPQHF

clone_size: NA
cdr3_length: 12
j_call: TRBJ1-1
v_call: TRBV3-1/TRBV3-2
d_call: NA
cdr3_nt: TGTGCCAGCAGCCAAGTGGACAGAATGGCTTTCTTT
cdr3_aa: CASSQVDRMAFF

clone_size: once
cdr3_length: 16
j_call: TRBJ2-2
v_call: TRBV27
d_call: TRBD1
cdr3_nt: TGTGCCACCCAAGGGCCCGGACAGGGGGGGACCGGGGAGCTGTTTTTT
cdr3_aa: CATQGPGQGGTGELFF

clone_size: once
cdr3_length: 16
j_call: TRBJ1-1
v_call: TRBV6-1
d_call: NA
cdr3_nt: TGTGCCAGCAGTGAAGCGCCCGGACAAGTGAACACTGAAGCTTTCTTT
cdr3_aa: CASSEAPGQVNTEAFF

clone_size: NA
cdr3_length: 17
j_call: TRBJ2-1
v_call: TRBV6-4
d_call: TRBD2
cdr3_nt: TGTGCCAGCAGTGAGTCGACTAGCGGGAGTGGCGCCGATGAGCAGTTCTTC
cdr3_aa: CASSESTSGSGADEQFF

clone_size: once
cdr3_length: 15
j_call: TRBJ2-5
v_call: TRBV25-1
d_call: TRBD1
cdr3_nt: TGTGCCAGCAGTGCCGGACAGGGCTTCCAAGAGACCCAGTACTTC
cdr3_aa: CASSAGQGFQETQYF

clone_size: NA
cdr3_length: 14
j_call: TRBJ2-3
v_call: TRBV6-5
d_call: TRBD2
cdr3_nt: TGTGCCAGCTCCGGGGGGGTCCTCACAGATACGCAGTATTTT
cdr3_aa: CASSGGVLTDTQYF

clone_size: NA
cdr3_length: 17
j_call: TRBJ1-5
v_call: TRBV3-1/TRBV3-2
d_call: TRBD1
cdr3_nt: TGTGCCAGCAGCCAATCCGGGACAGGGTATAGCAATCAGCCCCAGCATTTT
cdr3_aa: CASSQSGTGYSNQPQHF

clone_size: NA
cdr3_length: 14
j_call: TRBJ2-3
v_call: TRBV5-8
d_call: NA
cdr3_nt: TGTGCCAGCAGCTTGCTGGGCAACACAGATACGCAGTATTTT
cdr3_aa: CASSLLGNTDTQYF

clone_size: NA
cdr3_length: 14
j_call: TRBJ2-7
v_call: TRBV3-1/TRBV3-2
d_call: NA
cdr3_nt: TGTGCCAGCAGCCAGACCTCAGCGTCCTACGAGCAGTACTTC
cdr3_aa: CASSQTSASYEQYF

clone_size: NA
cdr3_length: 15
j_call: TRBJ1-3
v_call: TRBV25-1
d_call: TRBD1
cdr3_nt: TGTGCCAGCAGTGCAGGGACAGGGGGCTTATACACCATATATTTT
cdr3_aa: CASSAGTGGLYTIYF

clone_size: NA
cdr3_length: 13
j_call: TRBJ1-5
v_call: TRBV30
d_call: NA
cdr3_nt: TGTGCCTGGAGTGTCCGGGGTTTGCGGTCCCAGCATTTT
cdr3_aa: CAWSVRGLRSQHF